Sequencing of this TCR beta chain was carried out in a study of cytomegalovirus exposure and HLA in healthy donors. Study results and caveats: Accurate HLA-A and HLA-B prediction from TCR beta sequences was reported for most subjects. In vitro checks showed that a few CMV-associated chains really do target CMV antigens. In an earlier analysis, productive rearrangement rates for most beta V segments clustered near 87% or 30%.

V lost 6 bases to trimming and J lost 7 bases; unmatched junction nucleotides: 8. Germline assignment: CDR1 SNHLY and CDR2 FYNNEI. This CDR3 is 15 amino acids long. This clone was seen a handful of times. Antigen unknown. PCR employed 60 Vbeta and 13 Jbeta primers. Method: immunoSEQ multiplex PCR; TCRdb's copy keeps in-frame clones and lacks some. Of 120,000 or so clones listed, 80% were seen once; the top ten hold 8% to 9%. This TCR was recovered from a female donor in good health and CMV-seropositive. Sample: PBMCs. The V and J genes are TRBV2 and TRBJ1-3; the match to TRBD1 covers 11 bases. CDR3 sequence reads: CASSDGTGGRNTIYF. In DNA, the CDR3 is TGTGCCAGCAGCGATGGGACAGGGGGTAGGAACACCATATATTTT.